This T cell receptor beta chain derives from a study of cytomegalovirus exposure and HLA in healthy donors. CDR1 and CDR2 from the germline V gene are SQVTM and ANQGSEA. V shed 7 bases, J shed 5 bases, and the junction held 5 bases outside the gene matches. The CDR3 covers 12 residues. The study ran its PCR with 60 Vbeta and 13 Jbeta primers. TCRdb keeps only in-frame clones here, not all; method: immunoSEQ multiplex PCR. The sample includes 98,000 or so clones, approximately 76% seen only once; the top ten take about 2%. The receptor was derived from a man between 40 and 49 years old in good health and CMV-seronegative. J is TRBJ2-5 and V is TRBV29-1; 9 nucleotides line up with TRBD2. The sample taken for sequencing was PBMCs. CDR3 DNA sequence: TGCAGCGACCGGACTAGCGCTGAGACCCAGTACTTC. It translates to CSDRTSAETQYF.